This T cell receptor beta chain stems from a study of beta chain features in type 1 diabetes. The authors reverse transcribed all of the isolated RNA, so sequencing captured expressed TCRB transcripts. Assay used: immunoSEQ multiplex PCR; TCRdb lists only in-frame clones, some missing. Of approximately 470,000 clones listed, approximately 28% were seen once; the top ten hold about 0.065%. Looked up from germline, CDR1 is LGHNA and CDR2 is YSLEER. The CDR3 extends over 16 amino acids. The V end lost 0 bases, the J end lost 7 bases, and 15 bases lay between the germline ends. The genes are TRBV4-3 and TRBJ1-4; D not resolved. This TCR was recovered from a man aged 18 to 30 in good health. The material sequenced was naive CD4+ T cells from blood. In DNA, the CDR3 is TGCGCCAGCAGCCAAGATATACCGGGAATGGCTGAAAAACTGTTTTTT. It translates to CASSQDIPGMAEKLFF.